Sequencing of this TCR beta chain was carried out in a study of blood T cell repertoires in COVID-19. On the study more broadly: Collection of acute and convalescent COVID-19 samples took place in the United States, Italy and Spain.

CDR3 size: 18 residues. Germline V CDR1 and CDR2: MGHDK, SYGVNS. V was shortened by 2 bases and J by 0 bases, with 14 bases between the two germline ends. Clones were read by immunoSEQ multiplex PCR, and TCRdb kept only the in-frame ones, dropping some. This repertoire shows about 140,000 clones, approximately 81% found once; its top ten account for about 2.8%. The V gene is TRBV25-1, the J gene TRBJ2-6; D uncertain. Sequencing was performed on peripheral blood. The receptor was isolated from a human donor with acute or convalescent COVID-19. The donor label of this sample is uncertain. CDR3 coding DNA: TGTGCCAGCAGTGAAAGGAGCTCACCCCTCTCTGGGGCCAACGTCCTGACTTTC. Translated, it gives CASSERSSPLSGANVLTF.